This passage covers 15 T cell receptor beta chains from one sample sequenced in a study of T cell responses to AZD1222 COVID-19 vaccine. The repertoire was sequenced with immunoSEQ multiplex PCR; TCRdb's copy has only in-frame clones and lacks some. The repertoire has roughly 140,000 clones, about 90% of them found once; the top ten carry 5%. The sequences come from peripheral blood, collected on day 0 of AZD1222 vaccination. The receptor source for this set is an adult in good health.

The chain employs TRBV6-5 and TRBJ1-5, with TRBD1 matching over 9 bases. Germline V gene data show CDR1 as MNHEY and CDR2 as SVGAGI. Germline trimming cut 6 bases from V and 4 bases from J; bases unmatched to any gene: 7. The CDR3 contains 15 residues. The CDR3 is CASRRDRVGNQPQHF. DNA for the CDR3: TGTGCCAGCAGACGGGACAGGGTGGGGAATCAGCCCCAGCATTTT.

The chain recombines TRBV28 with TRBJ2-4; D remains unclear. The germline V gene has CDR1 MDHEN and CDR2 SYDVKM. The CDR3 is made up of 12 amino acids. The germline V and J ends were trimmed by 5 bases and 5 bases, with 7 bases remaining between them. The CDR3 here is CASSSVENIQYF. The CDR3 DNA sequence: TGTGCCAGCAGTAGTGTTGAAAACATTCAGTACTTC.

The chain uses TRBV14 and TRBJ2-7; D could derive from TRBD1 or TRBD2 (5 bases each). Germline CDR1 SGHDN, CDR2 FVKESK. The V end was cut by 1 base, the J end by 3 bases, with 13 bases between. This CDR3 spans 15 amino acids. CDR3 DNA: TGTGCCAGCAGCCAAGTGGGCATGGGGGACTACGAGCAGTACTTC. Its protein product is CASSQVGMGDYEQYF.

The CDR3 coding sequence is TGCGCCAGCAGCCACCAACCGGCTGCCGCCGAGCAGTTCTTC. Protein product: CASSHQPAAAEQFF. The J gene is TRBJ2-1, the V gene TRBV4-1; unclear D gene. This CDR3 has 14 amino acids. Trimming removed 3 bases at V and 10 bases at J, with 16 bases between. Germline V CDR1 and CDR2: MGHRA, YSYEKL.

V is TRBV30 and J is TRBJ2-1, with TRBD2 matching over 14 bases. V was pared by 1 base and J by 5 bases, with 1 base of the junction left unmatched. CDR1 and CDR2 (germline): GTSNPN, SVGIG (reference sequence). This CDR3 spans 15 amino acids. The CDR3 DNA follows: TGTGCCTGGAGTGGACTAGCGGGAGGGAACAATGAGCAGTTCTTC. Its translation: CAWSGLAGGNNEQFF.

The DNA of the CDR3 is TGTGCCAGCAGTGAAAGTAGGGACATTCAGTACTTC. It encodes CASSESRDIQYF. The genes are TRBV2 and TRBJ2-4; D not resolved. Trimming took off 2 bases at V and 8 bases at J, with 7 bases between the two ends. This CDR3 has 12 amino acids. CDR1 and CDR2 from the germline V gene are SNHLY and FYNNEI. Together with reference TRBV2 and TRBJ2-4, the CDR3 gives the full variable domain: EPEVTQTPSHQVTQMGQEVILRCVPISNHLYFYWYRQILGQKVEFLVSFYNNEISEKSEIFDDQFSVERPDGSNFTLKIRSTKLEDSAMYFCASSESRDIQYFGAGTRLSVL.

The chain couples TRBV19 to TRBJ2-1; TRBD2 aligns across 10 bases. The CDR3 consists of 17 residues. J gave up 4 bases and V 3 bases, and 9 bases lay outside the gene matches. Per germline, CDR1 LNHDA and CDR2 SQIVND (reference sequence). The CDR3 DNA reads TGTGCCAGTAGTATTGAAGCGGGAGGGCTAAAGTACAATGAGCAGTTCTTC. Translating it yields CASSIEAGGLKYNEQFF.

The CDR3 sequence is CASSLSWGRMAYEQFF. CDR3 DNA sequence: TGTGCCAGCAGCTTGAGTTGGGGGAGGATGGCATATGAGCAGTTCTTC. This chain joins TRBV5-5 and TRBJ2-1; D is possibly TRBD2 (6 bases). V gave up 1 base and J gave up 8 bases, with 19 bases separating them. The CDR3 extends over 16 amino acids. Germline V gives CDR1 SGHKS, CDR2 YYEKEE (reference sequence). Complete variable domain (other parts from reference TRBV5-5 and TRBJ2-1): DAGVTQSPTHLIKTRGQQVTLRCSPISGHKSVSWYQQVLGQGPQFIFQYYEKEERGRGNFPDRFSARQFPNYSSELNVNALLLGDSALYLCASSLSWGRMAYEQFFGPGTRLTVL.

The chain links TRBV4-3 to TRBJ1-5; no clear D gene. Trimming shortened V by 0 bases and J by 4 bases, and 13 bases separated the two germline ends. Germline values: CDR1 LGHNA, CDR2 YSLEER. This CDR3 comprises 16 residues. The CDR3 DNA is TGCGCCAGCAGCCAAGATCCCGTATCCGGAAATCAGCCCCAGCATTTT. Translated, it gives CASSQDPVSGNQPQHF.

CDR3 nucleotides: TGTGCCAGCAGTTTAGACTCAAAATGGACTGAAGCTTTCTTT. This codes for CASSLDSKWTEAFF. The V and J genes are TRBV28 and TRBJ1-1, with unresolved D. V was clipped by 2 bases and J by 5 bases, with 12 bases between them. The CDR3 sequence is 14 residues long. Germline V gene lookup returns CDR1 MDHEN and CDR2 SYDVKM.

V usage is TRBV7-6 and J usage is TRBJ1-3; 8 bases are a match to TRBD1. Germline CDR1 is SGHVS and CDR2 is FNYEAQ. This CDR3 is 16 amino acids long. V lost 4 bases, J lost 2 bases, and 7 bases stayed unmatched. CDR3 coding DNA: TGTGCCAGCAGCTACCGACAGGGGTTGGCTGGAAACACCATATATTTT. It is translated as CASSYRQGLAGNTIYF.

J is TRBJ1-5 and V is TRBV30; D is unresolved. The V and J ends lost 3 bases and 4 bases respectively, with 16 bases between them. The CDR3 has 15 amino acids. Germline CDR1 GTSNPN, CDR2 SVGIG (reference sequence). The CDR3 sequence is CAWSRSSRRNQPQHF. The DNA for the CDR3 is TGTGCCTGGAGCCGGAGTAGCCGTCGGAATCAGCCCCAGCATTTT.

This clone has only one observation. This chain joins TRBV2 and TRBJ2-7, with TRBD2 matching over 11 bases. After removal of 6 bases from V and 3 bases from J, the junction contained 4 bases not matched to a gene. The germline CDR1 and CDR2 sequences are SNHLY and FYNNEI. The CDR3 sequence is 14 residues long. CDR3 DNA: TGTGCCAGCAGGCCCGGACTAGCGGGCTACGAGCAGTACTTC. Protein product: CASRPGLAGYEQYF. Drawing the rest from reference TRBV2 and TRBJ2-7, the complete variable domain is EPEVTQTPSHQVTQMGQEVILRCVPISNHLYFYWYRQILGQKVEFLVSFYNNEISEKSEIFDDQFSVERPDGSNFTLKIRSTKLEDSAMYFCASRPGLAGYEQYFGPGTRLTVT.

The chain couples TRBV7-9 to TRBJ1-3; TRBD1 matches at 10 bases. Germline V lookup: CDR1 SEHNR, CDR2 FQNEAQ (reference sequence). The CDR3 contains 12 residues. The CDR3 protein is CGGDRGMDTIYF. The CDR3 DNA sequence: TGTGGAGGGGACAGGGGTATGGACACCATATATTTT.

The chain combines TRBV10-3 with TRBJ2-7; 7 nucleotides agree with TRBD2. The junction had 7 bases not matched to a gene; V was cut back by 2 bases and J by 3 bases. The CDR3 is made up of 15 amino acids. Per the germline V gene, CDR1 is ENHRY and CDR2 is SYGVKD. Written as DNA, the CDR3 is TGTGCCATCAGTGAGCCCGGACTAGTGAGCTACGAGCAGTACTTC. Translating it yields CAISEPGLVSYEQYF.